Below are 15 T cell receptor beta chains sequenced from a single sample in a study of cytomegalovirus exposure and HLA in healthy donors. Primers included in the PCR were 60 Vbeta and 13 Jbeta primers. Produced via immunoSEQ multiplex PCR; TCRdb's table is partial and in-frame only. The repertoire includes 150,000 to 200,000 clones, over 80% of them detected once, and 1.2% sits in the top ten. Material for sequencing was PBMCs. The receptors here all came from a boy between 2 and 10 years old in good health and CMV-seronegative.

This rearrangement joins TRBV2 to TRBJ1-2; maybe TRBD1 (5 bases). The CDR3 has 13 residues. Per germline, CDR1 SNHLY and CDR2 FYNNEI. Trimming left V 6 bases short and J 7 bases short, with 15 bases between. The CDR3: CASSTPGYSGYTF. CDR3 nucleotide sequence: TGTGCCAGCAGCACCCCAGGGTACAGTGGCTACACCTTC.

This chain links TRBV7-2 with TRBJ1-3; D might be TRBD1 (6 bases). Germline loops: CDR1 SGHTA, CDR2 FQGNSA. Deletions cut 1 base from V and 15 bases from J, with 16 bases between. This CDR3 has 13 residues. In nucleotides, the CDR3 is TGTGCCAGCAGCTTAGATTCAGGGGCCTCGGAATATTTT. Its protein is CASSLDSGASEYF.

J is TRBJ1-1 and V is TRBV7-9; 7 nucleotides align to TRBD1. With V trimmed by 2 bases and J by 1 base, 10 bases remained unmatched. The CDR3 is 17 residues long. CDR1 is SEHNR, CDR2 FQNEAQ, per germline (reference sequence). The CDR3 sequence is CASSLLTGSLGNTEAFF. The CDR3 DNA follows: TGTGCCAGCAGCTTACTGACAGGGTCCCTTGGGAACACTGAAGCTTTCTTT.

V gene TRBV6-5 combines with J gene TRBJ1-3; the D gene is possibly TRBD1 (6 bases). CDR1 and CDR2 from the germline V gene are MNHEY and SVGAGI. Trimming removed 6 bases from V and 2 bases from J, with 11 bases in between. This CDR3 region has 14 residues. The DNA of the CDR3 is TGTGCCAGCAGAGCAGGGGCGGCTGGAAACACCATATATTTT. Protein: CASRAGAAGNTIYF.

The chain carries TRBV6-5 and TRBJ1-1; D is perhaps TRBD1 (5 bases). This CDR3 has 15 residues. V lost 2 bases and J lost 1, with 11 bases in between. Germline V gives CDR1 MNHEY, CDR2 SVGAGI. CDR3 in DNA: TGTGCCAGCAGTTACAGGGTAAGGGGGAACACTGAAGCTTTCTTT. Protein product: CASSYRVRGNTEAFF.

V is TRBV7-2 and J is TRBJ2-7, with 8 positions matching TRBD2. The germline CDR1 and CDR2 sequences are SGHTA and FQGNSA. This CDR3 is 17 amino acids long. With 1 base clipped from V and 3 bases from J, the junction kept 11 bases outside the gene matches. CDR3 loop: CASSLGSGLAGYYEQYF. CDR3 nucleotides: TGTGCCAGCAGCTTAGGGAGTGGTCTAGCGGGCTACTACGAGCAGTACTTC. Combining the CDR3 with reference TRBV7-2 and TRBJ2-7 gives the whole variable domain GAGVSQSPSNKVTEKGKDVELRCDPISGHTALYWYRQSLGQGLEFLIYFQGNSAPDKSGLPSDRFSAERTGGSVSTLTIQRTQQEDSAVYLCASSLGSGLAGYYEQYFGPGTRLTVT.

The chain has TRBV7-2 and TRBJ1-1; D is undetermined. Per germline, CDR1 SGHTA and CDR2 FQGNSA. Trimming left V 2 bases short and J 10 bases short, with 20 bases between. The CDR3 runs to 15 residues. CDR3 in DNA: TGTGCCAGCAGCTTAAATCCCGGCTTCGACTCTCTAGCTTTCTTT. This codes for CASSLNPGFDSLAFF.

The chain combines TRBV7-8 with TRBJ2-1; 9 bases are a match to TRBD1. Per germline, CDR1 SGHVS and CDR2 FQNEAQ. This CDR3 has 15 amino acids. V shed 4 bases, J shed 4 bases, and the junction held 5 bases outside the gene matches. CDR3 bases: TGTGCCAGCAGCTACGGACAGGGGCAATACAATGAGCAGTTCTTC. Amino acid sequence: CASSYGQGQYNEQFF.

This rearrangement joins TRBV2 to TRBJ2-7; D remains unclear. The germline gives CDR1 SNHLY, CDR2 FYNNEI. V was shortened by 6 bases and J by 2 bases, with 17 bases between the two germline ends. The CDR3 sequence is 15 residues long. CDR3 nucleotide sequence: TGTGCCAGCAGGGAGTCCTTTCGGCCGACCTACGAGCAGTACGTC. Its protein product is CASRESFRPTYEQYV.

This rearrangement joins TRBV19 to TRBJ1-2; 8 nucleotides agree with TRBD1. Germline values: CDR1 LNHDA, CDR2 SQIVND (reference sequence). Unmatched junction bases numbered 9, after V lost 5 bases and J lost 7 bases. This CDR3 spans 14 amino acids. The CDR3 region has the DNA TGTGCCAGTAGTCTATCCGGGACAGGTGGTGGCTACACCTTC. Protein: CASSLSGTGGGYTF. The full variable domain, with the rest looked up from reference TRBV19 and TRBJ1-2, is DGGITQSPKYLFRKEGQNVTLSCEQNLNHDAMYWYRQDPGQGLRLIYYSQIVNDFQKGDIAEGYSVSREKKESFPLTVTSAQKNPTAFYLCASSLSGTGGGYTFGSGTRLTVV.

V and J are TRBV19 and TRBJ2-2; possible D gene TRBD2, 6 bases. Between the trimmed V and J ends, which lost 7 bases and 7 bases, there was a span of 22 bases. Per germline, CDR1 LNHDA and CDR2 SQIVND (reference sequence). The CDR3 is 16 amino acids. The CDR3: CASNRPPGVIGGELFF. The CDR3 DNA reads as TGTGCCAGTAACAGACCACCGGGAGTAATCGGCGGGGAGCTGTTTTTT.

This clone was counted once. The V and J genes are TRBV27 and TRBJ2-7; 10 bases map to TRBD2. In germline, CDR1 is MNHEY, CDR2 SMNVEV (reference sequence). V lost 5 bases to trimming and J lost 3 bases; unmatched junction nucleotides: 1. The CDR3 loop spans 13 amino acids. Written as DNA, the CDR3 is TGTGCCAGCAGTCGGACTAGCGGCTACGAGCAGTACTTC. Translating gives CASSRTSGYEQYF.

The gene calls are TRBV19 and TRBJ2-7; D might be TRBD2 (5 bases). The CDR3 length is 15 residues. CDR1 is LNHDA and CDR2 is SQIVND in the germline V gene (reference sequence). Deletions cut 8 bases from V and 5 bases from J, with 22 bases between. The CDR3 DNA sequence: TGTGCCAGTTCCCTCTCGGCTAGCCGGACGGACGAGCAGTACTTC. It yields the protein CASSLSASRTDEQYF.

This chain links TRBV19 with TRBJ1-2, with TRBD1 matching over 9 bases. This CDR3 contains 15 residues. Germline-derived CDR1 and CDR2 are LNHDA and SQIVND (reference sequence). J lost 4 bases, V lost 6 bases, and 9 bases had no gene match. CDR3 loop: CASSAPGQGTYGYTF. CDR3 coding DNA: TGTGCCAGTAGCGCTCCGGGACAGGGTACCTATGGCTACACCTTC.

The gene calls are TRBV5-1 and TRBJ1-1; 7 bases agree with TRBD1. V lost 4 bases to trimming and J lost 3 bases; unmatched junction nucleotides: 6. Per germline, CDR1 SGHRS and CDR2 YFSETQ. There are 14 residues in the CDR3. The CDR3 protein is CASSLNRGHTEAFF. In nucleotides, the CDR3 is TGCGCCAGCAGCCTCAACAGGGGCCACACTGAAGCTTTCTTT.